A selection of T cell receptor beta chains follows, all from one sample in a study of chemoradiotherapy in HPV16-positive cancers. Produced via immunoSEQ multiplex PCR; TCRdb's table is partial and in-frame only. Of roughly 14,000 clones in the sample, roughly 87% were seen once. This sample comprised tumor tissue, obtained from a patient who underwent chemoradiotherapy. Source of these receptors: a human donor with HPV-associated anogenital cancer. CDR3s include the opening cysteine and the closing phenylalanine or tryptophan. The D gene is left open where the match is weak. Clone size is stated in some rows and not others, as once, few, many or a class when expanded.

>TRBJ2-1|NA|TRBV5-4|NA
CASSYDSRSYNEQFF
TGTGCCAGCAGCTACGACTCCCGCTCCTACAATGAGCAGTTCTTC
>TRBJ1-1|NA|TRBV5-1|NA
CASSLGRNTEAFF
TGCGCCAGCAGCTTGGGGAGAAACACTGAAGCTTTCTTT
>TRBJ2-2|NA|TRBV2|NA
CASSVLRTGELFF
TGTGCCAGCAGTGTCCTAAGGACCGGGGAGCTGTTTTTT
>TRBJ2-7|TRBD2|TRBV6-5|NA
CASSTLAGGPYEQYF
TGTGCCAGCAGCACCTTAGCGGGAGGTCCCTACGAGCAGTACTTC
>TRBJ2-7|NA|TRBV20-1|NA
CSGSVSYEQYF
TGCAGTGGAAGTGTCTCCTACGAGCAGTACTTC
>TRBJ2-7|NA|TRBV4-1|NA
CASSQEIANNYEQYF
TGCGCCAGCAGCCAAGAAATAGCCAACAACTACGAGCAGTACTTC
>TRBJ1-1|NA|TRBV13|NA
CASSLDYKNTEAFF
TGTGCCAGCAGCTTGGATTACAAGAACACTGAAGCTTTCTTT
>TRBJ2-1|TRBD2|TRBV5-4|NA
CASSRTSGSSDEQFF
TGTGCCAGCAGCCGGACTAGCGGAAGTTCGGATGAGCAGTTCTTC
>TRBJ1-2|TRBD1|TRBV2|NA
CASSSGTESDGYTF
TGTGCCAGCAGTTCCGGGACAGAAAGTGATGGCTACACCTTC
>TRBJ1-1|NA|TRBV30|NA
CAWSYGRGTEAFF
TGTGCCTGGAGCTATGGGAGGGGTACTGAAGCTTTCTTT
>TRBJ1-1|NA|TRBV2|NA
CASSATRTVTEAFF
TGTGCCAGCAGTGCAACCCGGACAGTTACTGAAGCTTTCTTT
>TRBJ2-1|TRBD2|TRBV5-4|NA
CASRHGLAVTNEQFF
TGTGCCAGCAGACATGGACTAGCGGTGACCAATGAGCAGTTCTTC
>TRBJ2-2|TRBD1|TRBV7-2|NA
CASGETGGKLFF
TGTGCCAGCGGGGAAACAGGGGGCAAACTGTTTTTT
>TRBJ2-7|TRBD1|TRBV18|NA
CASSQGQEYEQYF
TGTGCCAGCTCACAGGGACAGGAGTACGAGCAGTACTTC
>TRBJ2-2|NA|TRBV7-9|once
CASSNLNTGELFF
TGTGCCAGCAGCAACCTAAACACCGGGGAGCTGTTTTTT
>TRBJ2-7|NA|TRBV6-5|NA
CASSYSIGYEQYF
TGTGCCAGCAGTTACTCGATAGGCTACGAGCAGTACTTC
>TRBJ2-6|NA|TRBV9|NA
CASSVVDSGANVLTF
TGTGCCAGCAGCGTAGTAGACTCTGGGGCCAACGTCCTGACTTTC
>TRBJ1-1|NA|TRBV5-6|NA
CASSPGTRALNTEAFF
TGTGCCAGCAGCCCCGGGACACGGGCCCTGAACACTGAAGCTTTCTTT
>TRBJ2-7|NA|TRBV19|NA
CASSTRDEQYF
TGTGCCAGTAGTACACGGGACGAGCAGTACTTC
>TRBJ1-6|NA|TRBV12-5|NA
CASGLWDVHSPLHF
TGTGCTAGTGGTTTGTGGGACGTTCATTCACCCCTCCACTTT
>TRBJ2-3|TRBD2|TRBV13|NA
CASSLRREDLGTDTQYF
TGTGCCAGCAGCTTAAGGCGGGAGGACCTGGGCACAGATACGCAGTATTTT
>TRBJ2-1|NA|TRBV7-3|NA
CASSLTLQGEQFF
TGTGCCAGCAGCTTAACGTTACAAGGTGAGCAGTTCTTC
>TRBJ1-5|NA|TRBV15|NA
CATSRAGQFNQPQHF
TGTGCCACCAGCAGAGCTGGACAGTTCAATCAGCCCCAGCATTTT
>TRBJ2-5|TRBD1|TRBV5-6|NA
CASARDRKETQYF
TGTGCCAGTGCCCGGGACAGAAAAGAGACCCAGTACTTC
>TRBJ2-7|NA|TRBV5-1|NA
CASSSRQIPYEQYF
TGCGCCAGCAGCTCCCGACAGATACCCTACGAGCAGTACTTC
>TRBJ1-4|TRBD1|TRBV19|NA
CASLSYGGGEEKLFF
TGTGCCAGCCTTAGTTATGGAGGGGGCGAGGAAAAACTGTTTTTT
>TRBJ1-1|NA|TRBV6-1|NA
CASSDYGDTEAFF
TGTGCCAGCAGTGATTATGGGGACACTGAAGCTTTCTTT
>TRBJ2-3|NA|TRBV2|once
CASGQGEADTQYF
TGTGCCAGCGGGCAAGGGGAAGCAGATACGCAGTATTTT
>TRBJ2-7|NA|TRBV18|NA
CASSPRGLGYYEQYF
TGTGCCAGCTCACCACGAGGTCTCGGCTACTACGAGCAGTACTTC
>TRBJ2-3|NA|TRBV7-9|NA
CASSSAFHTQYF
TGTGCCAGCAGCTCCGCCTTTCATACGCAGTATTTT
>TRBJ2-7|NA|TRBV6-6|NA
CASSYRGREHYEQYF
TGTGCCAGCAGTTACCGGGGGCGTGAACACTACGAGCAGTACTTC
>TRBJ1-4|NA|TRBV5-1|NA
CASSPRGSNEKLFF
TGCGCCAGCAGCCCCCGTGGGAGTAATGAAAAACTGTTTTTT
>TRBJ1-1|NA|TRBV19|NA
CASSVQLNTEAFF
TGTGCCAGTAGTGTCCAACTGAACACTGAAGCTTTCTTT
>TRBJ2-7|NA|TRBV4-2|NA
CASSQDRASYEQYF
TGTGCCAGCAGCCAAGACCGGGCCTCCTACGAGCAGTACTTC
>TRBJ2-3|TRBD2|TRBV19|NA
CASNQLAHSTDTQYF
TGTGCCAGTAATCAACTAGCGCATAGCACAGATACGCAGTATTTT
>TRBJ2-2|NA|TRBV6-5|NA
CASSYDSGTGELFF
TGTGCCAGCAGTTACGATTCTGGTACCGGGGAGCTGTTTTTT
>TRBJ1-1|NA|TRBV19|few
CASKEGLDTEAFF
TGTGCCAGTAAGGAGGGGCTGGACACTGAAGCTTTCTTT
>TRBJ1-2|NA|TRBV23-1|NA
CASSQVGGEHYGYTF
TGCGCCAGCAGTCAAGTCGGGGGGGAACACTATGGCTACACCTTC
>TRBJ2-2|NA|TRBV11-2|NA
CASSPDPNTGELFF
TGTGCCAGCAGCCCAGACCCGAACACCGGGGAGCTGTTTTTT
>TRBJ1-5|NA|TRBV6-6|NA
CASSFGEFNQPQHF
TGTGCCAGCAGTTTCGGGGAATTCAATCAGCCCCAGCATTTT
>TRBJ2-3|NA|TRBV10-3|NA
CAILEPSATDTQYF
TGTGCCATCCTCGAGCCTAGCGCCACAGATACGCAGTATTTT
>TRBJ2-5|TRBD2|TRBV7-6|NA
CASSLSGTRGETQYF
TGTGCCAGCAGCTTAAGCGGGACTAGGGGAGAGACCCAGTACTTC
>TRBJ2-3|NA|TRBV5-1|NA
CASSLDGNPTDTQYF
TGCGCCAGCAGCTTGGATGGGAACCCCACAGATACGCAGTATTTT
>TRBJ2-7|TRBD1|TRBV7-2|NA
CASSSIPTGPYEQYF
TGTGCCAGCAGCTCCATCCCGACAGGGCCCTACGAGCAGTACTTC
>TRBJ1-1|NA|TRBV7-2|NA
CASSPNMNTEAFF
TGTGCCAGCAGCCCTAACATGAACACTGAAGCTTTCTTT
>TRBJ2-5|TRBD2|TRBV27|NA
CASSPRTSSLVETQYF
TGTGCCAGCAGTCCTCGGACTAGCAGTCTTGTGGAGACCCAGTACTTC
>TRBJ1-1|NA|TRBV7-8|NA
CASSPSRTFYTEAFF
TGTGCCAGCAGCCCCTCCAGAACATTCTACACTGAAGCTTTCTTT
>TRBJ1-1|NA|TRBV29-1|NA
CSVFSVTEAFF
TGCAGCGTTTTTTCGGTAACTGAAGCTTTCTTT